This T cell receptor (beta chain) stems from a study of OX40 agonist ivuxolimab in advanced cancers. For context, the study as a whole: Ivuxolimab was a fully human IgG2 agonistic monoclonal antibody targeting the costimulatory receptor OX40 (CD134). Intravenous ivuxolimab was administered to patients every 2 weeks at six dose levels: 0.01, 0.1, 0.3, 1.5, 3 and 10 mg/kg. Of the roughly 53 patients in dose escalation, about 20 had hepatocellular carcinoma, approximately 15 had melanoma, 9 had renal cell carcinoma and 9 had head and neck cancer. In the dose-escalation cohort, 65% to 85% of patients were male, and the mean age was around 60 years with a range of roughly 20 to 80. Patients were allowed to have had prior anti-PD-1, anti-PD-L1 or anti-CTLA-4 therapy, and 40% of the dose-escalation patients had previously received checkpoint inhibitors. Partial responses occurred in three dose-escalation patients, of whom one had hepatocellular carcinoma and two had cutaneous melanoma. The purpose of peripheral TCRbeta sequencing was to test whether ivuxolimab changed TCR sequence diversity and led to clonal T-cell expansion. The paper describes the monotherapy dose-escalation part (N = 52 patients) of the phase I trial of ivuxolimab.

The germline V gene sets CDR1 to MRHNA and CDR2 to SNTAGT. At the junction V is shortened by 0 bases and J by 0 bases, with 4 bases in between. The CDR3 sequence holds 14 residues, the cysteine and phenylalanine included. The only DNA kept is the CDR3, 42 bases in frame from the first base. General findings and caveats noted by the study authors: The antigen specificity of the peripheral T cells that underwent clonal expansion was not determined. Low levels of normalized T-cell clonal expansion were also seen in some patients who did not respond. In partial responders in the 0.1-3.0 mg/kg groups, normalized peripheral clonal expansion was found to be among the lowest, especially among CD8+ T cells. After ivuxolimab, more expanded clones were found on average in CD8+ T cells than in CD4+ T cells. Clonal expansion of both CD4+ and CD8+ blood T cells was observed from baseline to week 6 at doses 0.1 to 3.0 mg/kg.

Patients with a history of autoimmune disease or receiving systemic immunosuppression were excluded from the trial. Peripheral blood for TCR sequencing was collected from all dose cohorts at baseline, on cycle 4 day 1, and on cycle 7 day 1. Samples were obtained from an open-label, multicenter, first-in-human phase I dose-escalation trial of ivuxolimab. Adults with locally advanced or metastatic head and neck squamous cell, hepatocellular, melanoma or renal cell carcinoma were enrolled in the trial. Before TCR sequencing, CD4+ and CD8+ T cells were separately sorted from peripheral blood. This clone was found a few times. The antigen this receptor binds is unknown. One base away there is no much larger clone; base qualities are not given. To sequence the TCRbeta CDR3 region, genomic DNA was isolated from the sorted cells. TCRbeta CDR3 regions were sequenced using the immunoSEQ Assay. The table was pulled from immuneACCESS by TCRdb, which kept in-frame rearrangements only. Such tables lose some clones; where checked, under half of the loss comes from unresolved V genes, and the rest has no known cause. The sample includes around 26,000 clones, with 65% to 90% observed a single time. Of the sample, about half is held by the ten largest clones.

Sequencing used CD4+ or CD8+ T cells sorted from blood, obtained in a trial of the OX40 agonist ivuxolimab. This chain joins TRBV6-4 to TRBJ2-3; no D gene is confidently identified. The clonotype was recovered from an adult with an advanced solid tumor such as melanoma, head and neck, liver or kidney cancer. CDR3 sequence: CASSDSDSTDTQYF. The DNA is TGTGCCAGCAGTGACTCCGACAGCACAGATACGCAGTATTTT.